The 17 T cell receptor beta chains reported below all come from one sample, sequenced in a study of T cells in localized non-small cell lung cancer. The repertoire was sequenced with immunoSEQ multiplex PCR; TCRdb's copy has only in-frame clones and lacks some. This table has about 72,000 clones, approximately 85% appearing once. The sequenced sample was peripheral blood, obtained before any cancer treatment. Receptor source: a female donor at least 60 years old with stage I lung adenocarcinoma.

The chain carries TRBV9 and TRBJ1-2; a weak D match, TRBD1 (5 bases). Germline V gene lookup returns CDR1 SGDLS and CDR2 YYNGEE. The CDR3 is 14 amino acids. V shed 3 bases and J shed 4 bases, with 13 bases lying between them. CDR3 sequence (DNA): TGTGCCAGCAGCGCTGACGACGGGGGCTATGGCTACACCTTC. This encodes CASSADDGGYGYTF.

The chain is built from TRBV6-4 and TRBJ1-1; TRBD1 is a possible D gene (5 bases). The germline V gene encodes CDR1 MRHNA and CDR2 SNTAGT. The CDR3 runs to 18 residues. Trimming removed 4 bases at V and 1 base at J, with 22 bases between. CDR3 amino acids: CASSVPERPDIPNTEAFF. CDR3 nucleotide sequence: TGTGCCAGCAGTGTCCCCGAAAGACCGGACATCCCGAACACTGAAGCTTTCTTT.

This sequence joins TRBV5-1 and TRBJ2-7, with 10 bases identical to TRBD1. J lost 7 bases, V lost 6 bases, and 13 bases had no gene match. Germline V lookup: CDR1 SGHRS, CDR2 YFSETQ. The CDR3 extends over 15 amino acids. CDR3 coding DNA: TGCGCCAGCAAGCCGGGACAGGGGAGCCTGGGGGAGCAGTACTTC. Amino acids: CASKPGQGSLGEQYF.

This sequence joins TRBV5-1 and TRBJ2-2; a weak D match, TRBD2 (6 bases). Germline V lookup: CDR1 SGHRS, CDR2 YFSETQ. The CDR3 runs to 16 residues. Trimming stripped 1 base from V and 4 bases from J, with 14 bases between. The CDR3 DNA sequence: TGCGCCAGCAGCTTGACTCCTAGCGAGAGCACCGGGGAGCTGTTTTTT. This encodes CASSLTPSESTGELFF.

The chain carries TRBV25-1 and TRBJ2-7; either TRBD1 or TRBD2 may fit D (7 bases each). V lost 6 bases and J lost 5, with 14 bases in between. Germline V CDR1 and CDR2: MGHDK, SYGVNS. This CDR3 is built from 13 residues. The CDR3 reads CASSSGGGNEQYF. The CDR3 nucleotides are TGTGCCAGCAGCTCAGGGGGGGGTAACGAGCAGTACTTC.

The chain is built from TRBV9 and TRBJ2-1; 11 nucleotides align to TRBD2. This CDR3 region has 16 residues. The germline gives CDR1 SGDLS, CDR2 YYNGEE. V lost 0 bases to trimming and J lost 6 bases; unmatched junction nucleotides: 5. CDR3 nucleotide sequence: TGTGCCAGCAGCGTAGCTTTACTAGCGGGAGTCAATGAGCAGTTCTTC. Protein product: CASSVALLAGVNEQFF.

There are a few counts of this clone. This chain joins TRBV4-1 and TRBJ1-1, with D perhaps TRBD1 (5 bases). This CDR3 region has 17 residues. From germline, CDR1 is MGHRA and CDR2 YSYEKL. Trimming pared 6 bases from V and 4 bases from J, leaving 24 bases between. CDR3 protein: CASSLIFSRQGGTEAFF. The CDR3 region has the DNA TGCGCCAGCAGTCTAATTTTCTCCCGGCAGGGAGGCACTGAAGCTTTCTTT.

This sequence joins TRBV18 and TRBJ1-3; D might be TRBD1 (5 bases). Trimming removed 4 bases at V and 0 bases at J, with 10 bases between. This CDR3 contains 15 residues. CDR1 and CDR2 from the germline V gene are KGHSH and LQKENI. The CDR3 loop is CASSLSTDSGNTIYF. DNA for the CDR3: TGTGCCAGCTCACTATCGACAGACTCTGGAAACACCATATATTTT.

The rearrangement links TRBV6-6 to TRBJ1-2, with TRBD1 identical over 10 bases. This CDR3 is 12 amino acids long. Germline CDR1 and CDR2: MNHNY and SVGAGI (reference sequence). J lost 8 bases, V lost 6 bases, and 3 bases had no gene match. The CDR3 protein is CASRTGGRGYTF. The CDR3 region has the DNA TGTGCCAGCAGGACAGGGGGCCGAGGCTACACCTTC.

This clone was seen just once. The rearrangement uses TRBV6-6 and TRBJ2-2; 13 positions agree with TRBD2. V gave up 6 bases and J gave up 5 bases; unmatched junction bases: 3. Germline loops: CDR1 MNHNY, CDR2 SVGAGI (reference sequence). The CDR3 consists of 15 residues. As DNA, the CDR3 is TGTGCCAGCAGGGGGACTAGCGGGGCGACCGGGGAGCTGTTTTTT. Translating gives CASRGTSGATGELFF.

The genes are TRBV19 and TRBJ1-1; TRBD1 is a possible D gene (6 bases). The CDR3 totals 17 residues. Germline V gives CDR1 LNHDA, CDR2 SQIVND (reference sequence). The ends were cut back, 6 bases at V and 5 bases at J, with 25 bases in the middle. CDR3 bases: TGTGCCAGTAGACGCGGGACAACCGAGAGGGGGAGAACTGAAGCTTTCTTT. The encoded protein is CASRRGTTERGRTEAFF.

This clone was counted only a few times. V is TRBV9 and J is TRBJ1-1; D may be TRBD1 (5 bases). The CDR3 loop spans 16 amino acids. CDR1 and CDR2 (germline): SGDLS, YYNGEE. V shed 1 base and J shed 1 base, with 14 bases lying between them. The CDR3: CASSVHWDLKNTEAFF. As DNA, the CDR3 is TGTGCCAGCAGCGTACATTGGGACCTAAAGAACACTGAAGCTTTCTTT.

This clone was seen just once. The rearrangement uses TRBV6-5 and TRBJ2-7, with 7 bases aligning to TRBD1. Germline V CDR1 and CDR2: MNHEY, SVGAGI. V dropped 6 bases and J dropped 5; count of bases not matched to a gene: 10. The CDR3 contains 14 residues. For the CDR3, the DNA is TGTGCCAGCAGGAGGGGGCGCGGAAAGAACGAGCAGTACTTC. This sequence encodes CASRRGRGKNEQYF.

The rearrangement uses TRBV9 and TRBJ1-6; 9 nucleotides agree with TRBD1. The ends lost 3 bases at V and 9 bases at J; junction bases unmatched: 7. The CDR3 runs 15 residues. Germline CDR1 SGDLS, CDR2 YYNGEE. CDR3: CASSALEDRGSPLHF. CDR3 bases: TGTGCCAGCAGCGCCCTCGAGGACAGGGGTTCACCCCTCCACTTT.

The chain has TRBV11-3 and TRBJ1-5; D is unclear. CDR3 length: 13 residues. Trimming pared 3 bases from V and 0 bases from J, leaving 3 bases between. The germline V gene encodes CDR1 SGHNT and CDR2 YENEEA. CDR3: CASSFSSNQPQHF. The DNA for the CDR3 is TGTGCCAGCAGCTTTAGTAGCAATCAGCCCCAGCATTTT.

The chain is built from TRBV2 and TRBJ1-1; D is ambiguous. The CDR3 is 16 amino acids. Trimming removed 3 bases from V and 1 base from J, with 15 bases in between. Per germline, CDR1 SNHLY and CDR2 FYNNEI. The CDR3 sequence: CASSEQATLPNTEAFF. The DNA of the CDR3 is TGTGCCAGCAGTGAGCAGGCCACCTTACCGAACACTGAAGCTTTCTTT.

The chain employs TRBV2 and TRBJ2-7; 9 nucleotides match TRBD2. Germline trimming cut 7 bases from V and 2 bases from J; bases unmatched to any gene: 6. Germline V gives CDR1 SNHLY, CDR2 FYNNEI. The CDR3 is 14 residues long. CDR3 protein: CASKLAGVAYEQYF. CDR3 in DNA: TGTGCCAGCAAACTAGCGGGTGTGGCCTACGAGCAGTACTTC.